This T cell receptor (beta chain) was retrieved from a study of blood T cells in healthy people across ages. This clonotype appeared once. Its antigen remains unknown. Study-wide findings and caveats: The CMV status of each donor remained undetermined, and this could have confounded shifts in expanded clonotypes.

V lost 0 bases and J 1 base, leaving 6 bases between the germline ends. The V gene's germline CDR1 is LNHNV and CDR2 YYDKDF (reference sequence). The CDR3 sequence is 14 residues long. Sample-barcoded 5' priming and a J-beta primer mix drove a second PCR of about 6 to 11 cycles. TCRdb ran MiXCR on the 5' RACE reads and lists one entry per CDR3 protein. The table shows fewer than 750,000 distinct CDR3 sequences, with over 40% occurring only once. This TCR derives from an elderly woman in good health. The specimen sequenced was blood. The chain uses TRBV15 and TRBJ2-5; D not resolved. The CDR3 DNA sequence: TGTGCCACCAGCAGAGATTCTGTCCAAGAGACCCAGTACTTC. Protein product: CATSRDSVQETQYF.